This TCR beta chain was found in a study of OX40 agonist ivuxolimab in advanced cancers. The study, taken as a whole, reports: Both CD4+ and CD8+ T cell populations in blood had undergone clonal expansion by week 6 at 0.1 to 3.0 mg/kg. Low normalized clonal expansion also occurred in some nonresponding patients. Compared with CD4+, CD8+ T cells on average had more expanded clones.

V was cut by 8 bases and J by 3 bases, with 14 bases left in between. This CDR3 spans 13 amino acids. The germline gives CDR1 SGHVS, CDR2 FNYEAQ. Only in-frame clones appear in the TCRdb table, and some are missing; sequencing was by immunoSEQ multiplex PCR. The sample lists approximately 65,000 clones; about 92% were seen once. In this sample, this clone turned up once. Its antigen is unidentified. This sample comprised CD4+ or CD8+ T cells sorted from blood, obtained in a trial of the OX40 agonist ivuxolimab. V usage is TRBV7-6 and J usage is TRBJ2-7; tentatively, D is TRBD1 or TRBD2 (6 bases each). This TCR was sampled from an adult with an advanced solid tumor such as melanoma, head and neck, liver or kidney cancer. CDR3 in amino acids: CASARGAVYEQYF. The DNA for the CDR3 is TGTGCCAGCGCTAGGGGGGCGGTCTACGAGCAGTACTTC.